This passage covers 18 T cell receptor beta chains from one sample sequenced in a study of OX40 agonist ivuxolimab in advanced cancers. TCRdb's copy holds only in-frame clones and misses some; the assay was immunoSEQ multiplex PCR. This sample has 65,000 to 70,000 clones, with 80% to 90% found just once. This specimen was CD4+ or CD8+ T cells sorted from blood, taken in a trial of the OX40 agonist ivuxolimab. The receptor source for this set is an adult with an advanced solid tumor such as melanoma, head and neck, liver or kidney cancer.

The V and J genes are TRBV6-1 and TRBJ2-7, with D uncertain. The CDR3 is 14 residues long. Looked up from germline, CDR1 is MNHNS and CDR2 is SASEGT. Trimming left V 2 bases short and J 0 bases short, with 8 bases between. CDR3 protein: CASSERSPSYEQYF. CDR3 DNA sequence: TGTGCCAGCAGTGAAAGGAGTCCCTCCTACGAGCAGTACTTC.

This chain joins TRBV10-3 and TRBJ2-7; 9 nucleotides align to TRBD1. The CDR3 totals 15 residues. With V trimmed by 3 bases and J by 2 bases, 5 bases remained unmatched. CDR1 ENHRY and CDR2 SYGVKD come from the germline V gene. DNA of the CDR3: TGTGCCATCAGTGAACGGGACAGGGCCACCTACGAGCAGTACTTC. It codes for CAISERDRATYEQYF.

This clone was picked up a small number of times. The V and J genes are TRBV5-4 and TRBJ2-7, with 10 bases that match TRBD2. CDR1 and CDR2 (germline): SGHNT, YYREEE (reference sequence). The CDR3 runs 15 residues. With V trimmed by 0 bases and J by 2 bases, 2 bases remained unmatched. The CDR3 coding sequence is TGTGCCAGCAGCTTGGAAGGACTAGCGGCCTACGAGCAGTACTTC. This sequence encodes CASSLEGLAAYEQYF.

The V and J genes are TRBV19 and TRBJ2-2; 10 nucleotides agree with TRBD1. The V gene's germline CDR1 is LNHDA and CDR2 SQIVND (reference sequence). This CDR3 has 14 residues. The V and J ends lost 7 bases and 5 bases, in that order; junction bases with no gene match: 4. The CDR3 region is CASIRTGGTGELFF. The DNA for the CDR3 is TGTGCCAGTATTCGGACAGGGGGTACCGGGGAGCTGTTTTTT.

V is TRBV2 and J is TRBJ2-7; D remains unclear. CDR1 is SNHLY and CDR2 is FYNNEI in the germline V gene. V was cut by 2 bases and J by 3 bases, with 5 bases left in between. The CDR3 totals 12 residues. The CDR3 DNA is TGTGCCAGCAGTGAACTGGACTACGAGCAGTACTTC. Its protein is CASSELDYEQYF.

The rearrangement uses TRBV30 and TRBJ2-5, with 7 bases that match TRBD1. The CDR3 extends over 12 amino acids. V was pared by 4 bases and J by 2 bases, with 1 base of the junction left unmatched. Germline values: CDR1 GTSNPN, CDR2 SVGIG (reference sequence). The CDR3 region has the DNA TGTGCCTGGAAACAGGGGCAAGAGACCCAGTACTTC. Its protein is CAWKQGQETQYF.

This clone was recorded only once. The rearrangement uses TRBV9 and TRBJ2-5, with D maybe TRBD2 (6 bases). The V gene lost 3 bases and the J gene lost 5 bases, with 14 bases spanning the gap. The CDR3 loop spans 14 amino acids. The V gene's germline CDR1 is SGDLS and CDR2 YYNGEE. CDR3 in DNA: TGTGCCAGCAGCGGCTGGGGGGTAACGGAGACCCAGTACTTC. Encoded protein: CASSGWGVTETQYF.

The chain uses TRBV9 and TRBJ2-3; the D call may be TRBD1 or TRBD2 (5 bases each). There are 16 residues in the CDR3. Germline lookup yields CDR1 SGDLS and CDR2 YYNGEE. V was cut by 2 bases and J by 2 bases, with 15 bases left in between. The DNA of the CDR3 is TGTGCCAGCAGCGTCCGGGACCCTGGGGACACAGATACGCAGTATTTT. Translation gives CASSVRDPGDTDTQYF.

Written as DNA, the CDR3 is TGTGCCAGTAGTATTGTACTGGGACAGCGAAATTCACCCCTCCACTTT. Its translation: CASSIVLGQRNSPLHF. This chain joins TRBV19 and TRBJ1-6, with 7 bases fitting TRBD1. This CDR3 region has 16 residues. Germline values: CDR1 LNHDA, CDR2 SQIVND (reference sequence). Trimming at V came to 3 bases and at J to 7 bases, leaving 9 bases not matched to a gene.

J is TRBJ1-3 and V is TRBV4-1, with TRBD1 identical over 7 bases. V trimming: 1 base; J trimming: 0 bases; junction bases outside the gene matches: 9. CDR3 length equals 18 residues. CDR1 is MGHRA and CDR2 is YSYEKL in the germline V gene. The CDR3 sequence: CASSQGGATGDSGNTIYF. In DNA form, the CDR3 reads TGCGCCAGCAGCCAAGGAGGGGCTACAGGGGACTCTGGAAACACCATATATTTT.

The CDR3 sequence is CASSSPDRDQYF. The CDR3 DNA reads TGTGCCAGCAGCTCCCCCGATAGGGACCAGTACTTC. The chain combines TRBV5-4 with TRBJ2-5; D remains ambiguous. There are 12 residues in the CDR3. V gave up 3 bases and J gave up 10 bases, with 13 bases separating them. In germline, CDR1 is SGHNT, CDR2 YYREEE (reference sequence).

The chain joins TRBV2 to TRBJ2-7, with TRBD1 matching over 8 bases. Germline trimming cut 7 bases from V and 6 bases from J; bases unmatched to any gene: 8. The CDR3 covers 13 residues. Germline V lookup: CDR1 SNHLY, CDR2 FYNNEI. The CDR3 loop reads CASMRDRSREQYF. The DNA for the CDR3 is TGTGCCAGCATGCGGGACAGGAGTCGCGAGCAGTACTTC.

J is TRBJ1-2 and V is TRBV19, with TRBD1 identical over 8 bases. The V and J ends lost 1 base and 8 bases, in that order; junction bases with no gene match: 6. Germline V gene sequence: CDR1 LNHDA, CDR2 SQIVND (reference sequence). The CDR3 loop spans 14 amino acids. This CDR3 is CASSIGGQGGGYTF. The CDR3 DNA sequence: TGTGCCAGTAGTATAGGCGGACAGGGTGGCGGCTACACCTTC.

This clone was counted between two and nine times. V is TRBV7-6 and J is TRBJ2-2; perhaps D is TRBD1 or TRBD2 (5 bases each). Germline V CDR1 and CDR2: SGHVS, FNYEAQ. The CDR3 covers 16 residues. The V gene lost 5 bases and the J gene lost 5 bases, with 18 bases spanning the gap. CDR3 DNA: TGTGCCAGCAGCAAGGGACGAGGTTTGAGGACCGGGGAGCTGTTTTTT. Residues: CASSKGRGLRTGELFF. The entire variable domain, with the rest obtained from reference TRBV7-6 and TRBJ2-2, is as follows: GAGVSQSPRYKVTKRGQDVALRCDPISGHVSLYWYRQALGQGPEFLTYFNYEAQQDKSGLPNDRFSAERPEGSISTLTIQRTEQRDSAMYRCASSKGRGLRTGELFFGEGSRLTVL.

The chain has TRBV7-6 and TRBJ1-6; D possibly corresponds to TRBD1 (5 bases). The CDR3 sequence is 15 residues long. V lost 1 base and J 6 bases, leaving 10 bases between the germline ends. Germline-derived CDR1 and CDR2 are SGHVS and FNYEAQ. The CDR3 protein is CASSLEGRVNSPLHF. The CDR3 DNA is TGTGCCAGCAGCTTAGAGGGACGGGTTAATTCACCCCTCCACTTT. Variable domain in full (rest from reference TRBV7-6 and TRBJ1-6): GAGVSQSPRYKVTKRGQDVALRCDPISGHVSLYWYRQALGQGPEFLTYFNYEAQQDKSGLPNDRFSAERPEGSISTLTIQRTEQRDSAMYRCASSLEGRVNSPLHFGNGTRLTVT.

The chain links TRBV18 to TRBJ2-7, with 13 bases matching TRBD2. There are 17 residues in the CDR3. Trimming cost V 4 bases and J 0 bases; bases outside gene matches: 6. Germline V gene lookup returns CDR1 KGHSH and CDR2 LQKENI. CDR3 sequence (DNA): TGTGCCAGCTCACTTAGACTAGCGGGGGGTCTCTCCTACGAGCAGTACTTC. This translates into CASSLRLAGGLSYEQYF.

The CDR3 loop reads CASSLSGANVLTF. The CDR3 region has the DNA TGTGCCAGCAGCTTATCTGGGGCCAACGTCCTGACTTTC. The J gene is TRBJ2-6, the V gene TRBV11-2, with D unresolved. CDR1 and CDR2 (germline): SGHAT, FQNNGV. Trimming took 2 bases from V and 1 from J, leaving 0 bases between them. This CDR3 comprises 13 residues.

The CDR3 DNA reads TGTGCCAGCAGCCAAGAAGGTGGTGCCGGGGGCTACACCTTC. It encodes CASSQEGGAGGYTF. The chain employs TRBV7-2 and TRBJ1-2; D uncertain. V was cut by 5 bases and J by 8 bases, with 18 bases left in between. CDR3 length: 14 residues. Germline CDR1 SGHTA, CDR2 FQGNSA.